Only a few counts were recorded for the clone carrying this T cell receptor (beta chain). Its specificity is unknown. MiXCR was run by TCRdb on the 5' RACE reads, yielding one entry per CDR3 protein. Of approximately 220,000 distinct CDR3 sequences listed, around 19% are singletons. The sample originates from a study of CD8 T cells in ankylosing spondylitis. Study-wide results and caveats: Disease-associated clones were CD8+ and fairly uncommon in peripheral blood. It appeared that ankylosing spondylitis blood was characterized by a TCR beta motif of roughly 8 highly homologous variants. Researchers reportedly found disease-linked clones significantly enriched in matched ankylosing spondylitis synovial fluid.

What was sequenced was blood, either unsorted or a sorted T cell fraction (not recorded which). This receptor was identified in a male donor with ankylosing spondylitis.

Written as DNA, the CDR3 is TGTGCCAGCAGCTCGATCTCGTTACGGGGAGAGCAGTACTTC. It codes for CASSSISLRGEQYF. The V and J genes are TRBV7-9 and TRBJ2-7; a weak D match, TRBD2 (5 bases). V gave up 4 bases and J gave up 7 bases, with 17 bases separating them. The CDR3 extends over 14 amino acids. Looked up from germline, CDR1 is SEHNR and CDR2 is FQNEAQ (reference sequence). The variable domain in full, with the rest retrieved from reference TRBV7-9 and TRBJ2-7, is DTGVSQNPRHKITKRGQNVTFRCDPISEHNRLYWYRQTLGQGPEFLTYFQNEAQLEKSRLLSDRFSAERPKGSFSTLEIQRTEQGDSAMYLCASSSISLRGEQYFGPGTRLTVT.